This entry lists 20 T cell receptor beta chains sequenced from one sample in a study of molecular identifiers for immune sequencing clone quantification. TCRdb analysed the PCR reads with MiXCR anew, one entry per CDR3 protein. This sample yields about 640,000 distinct CDR3 sequences, of which about 20% are seen a single time; 0.85% belongs to the top ten. Sequencing input: naive CD8+ T cells from blood, with Jurkat cell RNA spiked in. Noted subset: FACS-sorted CD8+CD4-CCR7+CD45RA+ naive T cells. The receptors come from a human donor in good health. Some libraries in this study had Jurkat cell RNA spiked in.

In its sample, this clonotype was seen many times. The chain employs TRBV20-1 and TRBJ1-5; the D is unclear. The CDR3 runs 20 residues. CDR1 DFQATT and CDR2 SNEGSKA come from the germline V gene (reference sequence). Trimming stripped 1 base from V and 0 bases from J, with 25 bases between. The CDR3 protein is CSARASDDFTLANSNQPQHF. DNA for the CDR3: TGCAGTGCTAGAGCTTCGGACGATTTCACTTTGGCTAATAGCAATCAGCCCCAGCATTTT.

This clonotype has ten or more counts. J is TRBJ2-5 and V is TRBV5-6; the D gene is possibly TRBD1 (5 bases). Germline V gives CDR1 SGHDT, CDR2 YYEEEE. Trimming cost V 1 base and J 3 bases, with 10 bases left between them. This CDR3 has 14 residues. The CDR3 DNA sequence: TGTGCCAGCAGCTTGAGATGGGGCAAAGAGACCCAGTACTTC. Encoded protein: CASSLRWGKETQYF.

This clonotype was seen ten or more times. The chain links TRBV20-1 to TRBJ1-5; 9 bases align to TRBD1. Per the germline V gene, CDR1 is DFQATT and CDR2 is SNEGSKA (reference sequence). With 0 bases clipped from V and 6 bases from J, the junction kept 3 bases outside the gene matches. The CDR3 is made up of 14 amino acids. The CDR3 nucleotides read TGCAGTGCTAGAGACACAGGGGGCCGTCAGCCCCAGCATTTT. Translated: CSARDTGGRQPQHF.

This clonotype was detected only a few times. The V call is TRBV19, the J call TRBJ2-6, with 10 bases that match TRBD1. Germline loops: CDR1 LNHDA, CDR2 SQIVND (reference sequence). The CDR3 runs to 13 residues. V lost 8 bases, J lost 10 bases, and 5 bases stayed unmatched. CDR3 region: CASGQGGINVLTF. The CDR3 DNA follows: TGTGCCAGTGGACAGGGGGGTATAAACGTCCTGACTTTC.

This clonotype appeared a few times. DNA for the CDR3: TGTGCCAGTAGAGCCATAATCTGGGGATCCACCGGGGAGCTGTTTTTT. Protein: CASRAIIWGSTGELFF. The rearrangement links TRBV19 to TRBJ2-2, with D hard to call. The CDR3 is made up of 16 amino acids. The V gene's germline CDR1 is LNHDA and CDR2 SQIVND (reference sequence). Trimming pared 6 bases from V and 4 bases from J, leaving 18 bases between.

This clonotype has more than one count but fewer than ten. The rearrangement joins TRBV7-9 to TRBJ2-7; TRBD2 is a possible D gene (6 bases). Germline CDR1 reads SEHNR; CDR2 reads FQNEAQ (reference sequence). The CDR3 is 12 amino acids. V lost 6 bases, J lost 4 bases, and 10 bases lay in between. CDR3 coding DNA: TGTGCCAGCAGAGGAGGGGAATACGAGCAGTACTTC. Translating it yields CASRGGEYEQYF.

In this sample, this clonotype turned up many times. The chain has TRBV7-9 and TRBJ2-3, with TRBD2 as a possible D gene (6 bases). The V end lost 4 bases, the J end lost 6 bases, and 11 bases lay between the germline ends. The CDR3 contains 13 residues. From germline, CDR1 is SEHNR and CDR2 FQNEAQ (reference sequence). The CDR3 region has the DNA TGTGCCAGCAGCTCCGGACTATCTGATACGCAGTATTTT. Its translation is CASSSGLSDTQYF.

This clonotype has at least ten counts. The chain recombines TRBV20-1 with TRBJ2-7, with a possible D match to TRBD1 (6 bases). CDR1 and CDR2 (germline): DFQATT, SNEGSKA (reference sequence). Trimming left V 0 bases short and J 1 base short, with 13 bases between. The CDR3 extends over 15 amino acids. The CDR3 DNA follows: TGCAGTGCTAGAGATGGACAGCGTGGGTCCTACGAGCAGTACTTC. Translating gives CSARDGQRGSYEQYF.

This clonotype has a count of ten or more. The chain employs TRBV14 and TRBJ2-3, with a possible D match to TRBD2 (5 bases). Trimming pared 4 bases from V and 6 bases from J, leaving 14 bases between. The CDR3 sequence is 14 residues long. Germline V gives CDR1 SGHDN, CDR2 FVKESK. The CDR3 DNA reads TGTGCCAGCAGCCTAACTAGGAGACCGGATACGCAGTATTTT. Encoded protein: CASSLTRRPDTQYF.

This chain links TRBV3-1 with TRBJ2-7; the D is unclear. V dropped 1 base and J dropped 1 base, with 20 bases sitting between them. The CDR3 sequence is 18 residues long. Germline V CDR1 and CDR2: LGHDT, YNNKEL (reference sequence). The CDR3 loop reads CASSQGPGAGFSSYEQYF. CDR3 nucleotides: TGTGCCAGCAGCCAAGGGCCTGGAGCCGGGTTTAGTTCCTACGAGCAGTACTTC.

In this sample, this clonotype turned up once. V usage is TRBV4-1 and J usage is TRBJ2-1, with TRBD2 matching 10 bases. Germline V gives CDR1 MGHRA, CDR2 YSYEKL. Unmatched junction bases numbered 10, after V lost 3 bases and J lost 8 bases. The length of the CDR3 is 16 residues. CDR3 nucleotides: TGCGCCAGCAGCCATGAAGATAAGCGGGAGGGTTATGAGCAGTTCTTC. It encodes CASSHEDKREGYEQFF.

In the case of this clonotype: With a much larger clone just one base away, this may be a read error. The J gene is TRBJ2-6, the V gene TRBV13, with D maybe TRBD1 (6 bases). Germline assignment: CDR1 PRHDT and CDR2 FYEKMQ (reference sequence). The CDR3 is made up of 18 amino acids. Trimming took off 5 bases at V and 2 bases at J, with 19 bases between the two ends. The CDR3 nucleotides are TGTGCCAGCAGCCCGACTCCAGGGGCAGGGGCTGGGGCCAACGTCCTGACTTTC. This gives the protein CASSPTPGAGAGANVLTF.

On this clonotype: Since a much larger clone is just one base distant, this may be a read error. The chain links TRBV11-2 to TRBJ1-4, with TRBD1 matching 8 bases. Germline lookup yields CDR1 SGHAT and CDR2 FQNNGV. The CDR3 runs 13 residues. CDR3 sequence reads: CPSKQGATEKLFF. CDR3 DNA sequence: TGTCCCAGCAAGCAGGGGGCGACTGAAAAACTGTTTTTT. The whole variable domain, remainder taken from reference TRBV11-2 and TRBJ1-4, is EAGVAQSPRYKIIEKRQSVAFWCNPISGHATLYWYQQILGQGPKLLIQFQNNGVVDDSQLPKDRFSAERLKGVDSTLKIQPAKLEDSAVYLCPSKQGATEKLFFGSGTQLSVL.

For this clonotype: Being one base from a much bigger clone, this may be a read error. The gene calls are TRBV29-1 and TRBJ2-2; weak D call: TRBD2 (7 bases). The CDR3 length is 13 residues. Germline values: CDR1 SQVTM, CDR2 ANQGSEA. The V gene lost 4 bases and the J gene lost 9 bases, with 15 bases spanning the gap. CDR3 DNA sequence: TGCAGCGTTGTCCGGGGGGCGTCCAGGGAGCTGTTTTTT. This gives the protein CSVVRGASRELFF.

This clonotype was observed many times. The V and J genes are TRBV24-1 and TRBJ2-2, with 11 bases fitting TRBD2. Trimming took 3 bases from V and 3 from J; bases not matched to a gene: 8. This CDR3 region has 18 residues. CDR1 and CDR2 from the germline V gene are KGHDR and SFDVKD. CDR3 coding DNA: TGTGCCACCAGTGATCCCCTAGCGGGAGGTTTGTACACCGGGGAGCTGTTTTTT. This sequence encodes CATSDPLAGGLYTGELFF.

Concerning this clonotype itself: Being one base from a much bigger clone, this may be a read error. V is TRBV7-9 and J is TRBJ1-1; tentative D call: TRBD1 (5 bases). There are 14 residues in the CDR3. CDR1 and CDR2 from the germline V gene are SEHNR and FQNEAQ (reference sequence). The CDR3 nucleotides read TGTGCCAGCAGCCCCGACGGGGACTACACTGAAGCTTCCTTT. Translation gives CASSPDGDYTEASF.

As concerns this clonotype: The junction shows a germline mismatch at one end, possibly a read error. The CDR3 nucleotides are TGTGCCACCAGCAGAGACAGCGGGACTAACCCCTTAATTCAAGAGTCCCAGTACTTC. Amino acids: CATSRDSGTNPLIQESQYF. This chain joins TRBV15 and TRBJ2-5; TRBD2 matches at 7 bases. Germline CDR1 LNHNV, CDR2 YYDKDF (reference sequence). This CDR3 comprises 19 residues.

In regard to this clonotype: This may be a read error: a much more frequent sequence differs by one nucleotide. DNA of the CDR3: TGTGCCAGCGGTGAAGGTACAGGGGGCCACACTGAAGCTTTCTTT. Residues: CASGEGTGGHTEAFF. The rearrangement uses TRBV2 and TRBJ1-1; 9 bases fit TRBD1. Per the germline V gene, CDR1 is SNHLY and CDR2 is FYNNEI. This CDR3 contains 15 residues. The entire variable domain, with the rest obtained from reference TRBV2 and TRBJ1-1, is as follows: EPEVTQTPSHQVTQMGQEVILRCVPISNHLYFYWYRQILGQKVEFLVSFYNNEISEKSEIFDDQFSVERPDGSNFTLKIRSTKLEDSAMYFCASGEGTGGHTEAFFGQGTRLTVV.

This clonotype showed up many times. The V gene is TRBV20-1, the J gene TRBJ2-3, with TRBD2 identical over 10 bases. There are 17 residues in the CDR3. Germline CDR1 is DFQATT and CDR2 is SNEGSKA (reference sequence). With V trimmed by 0 bases and J by 0 bases, 6 bases remained unmatched. CDR3 residues: CSARDFRTSGSTDTQYF. In nucleotides, the CDR3 is TGCAGTGCTAGAGATTTCCGGACTAGCGGAAGCACAGATACGCAGTATTTT.

This clonotype was observed at least ten times. The chain couples TRBV13 to TRBJ2-7; 11 bases match TRBD2. Trimming at V came to 5 bases and at J to 4 bases, leaving 10 bases not matched to a gene. This CDR3 contains 16 residues. CDR1 is PRHDT, CDR2 FYEKMQ, per germline (reference sequence). The CDR3 DNA reads as TGTGCCAGCAGCCTCGGGACTAGCGGAGGGGTATACGAGCAGTACTTC. Protein: CASSLGTSGGVYEQYF.